One and the same sample provided the 28 T cell receptor beta chains below, sequenced in a study of blood T cell repertoires in COVID-19. The data were produced by immunoSEQ multiplex PCR, yet TCRdb's version contains in-frame clones alone and is incomplete. The repertoire holds fewer than 200,000 clones, with around 89% as singletons. The sequencing sample was made of peripheral blood. Receptors were obtained from a man between 18 and 35 years old who had recovered from COVID-19.

The chain recombines TRBV4-3 with TRBJ2-7; 8 bases are shared with TRBD1. V lost 0 bases to trimming and J lost 0 bases; unmatched junction nucleotides: 7. CDR1 and CDR2 from the germline V gene are LGHNA and YSLEER. The CDR3 runs 17 residues. The chain's CDR3 is CASSQDYWGQDSYEQYF. CDR3 nucleotides: TGCGCCAGCAGCCAAGATTATTGGGGACAGGACTCCTACGAGCAGTACTTC.

This sequence joins TRBV10-3 and TRBJ2-7; maybe TRBD2 (7 bases). CDR1 ENHRY and CDR2 SYGVKD come from the germline V gene. V was trimmed by 0 bases and J by 0 bases, leaving 9 bases between them. This CDR3 spans 15 amino acids. The CDR3 here is CAISESRGGSYEQYF. The CDR3 coding sequence is TGTGCCATCAGTGAGTCGAGGGGGGGCTCCTACGAGCAGTACTTC.

The genes are TRBV5-8 and TRBJ1-5, with 10 positions matching TRBD1. CDR3 length: 15 residues. Germline CDR1 reads SGHTS; CDR2 reads YDEGEE. The V gene end was trimmed by 4 bases and the J gene end by 4 bases; junction bases not matched to a gene: 5. The CDR3 loop reads CASSPRDRGNQPQHF. The CDR3 DNA reads as TGTGCCAGCAGCCCCCGGGACAGGGGTAATCAGCCCCAGCATTTT.

This clone appeared once. The chain uses TRBV12-3 or TRBV12-4 and TRBJ2-7; D is possibly TRBD2 (5 bases). Trimming left V 2 bases short and J 2 bases short, with 7 bases between. The CDR3 totals 13 residues. The CDR3 bases are TGTGCCAGCAGTTTAAGGCGGGCCTACGAGCAGTACTTC. It specifies CASSLRRAYEQYF.

This chain connects TRBV19 to TRBJ1-5, with 7 bases identical to TRBD1. Germline V CDR1 and CDR2: LNHDA, SQIVND (reference sequence). The CDR3 spans 15 residues. V lost 5 bases to trimming and J lost 7 bases; unmatched junction nucleotides: 11. CDR3 nucleotides: TGTGCCAGTAGTCCTGACAGGGTGATCACCCAGCCCCAGCATTTT. This gives the protein CASSPDRVITQPQHF.

The J gene is TRBJ2-7, the V gene TRBV3-1 (or the pseudogene TRBV3-2), with 11 bases identical to TRBD2. CDR1 LGHDT and CDR2 YNNKEL come from the germline V gene (reference sequence). V was pared by 5 bases and J by 4 bases, with 7 bases of the junction left unmatched. The CDR3 length is 15 residues. CDR3: CASSSRLAGRYEQYF. For the CDR3, the DNA is TGTGCCAGCAGCTCACGACTAGCGGGAAGGTACGAGCAGTACTTC.

The gene calls are TRBV7-9 and TRBJ2-7; 12 nucleotides line up with TRBD2. Germline CDR1 reads SEHNR; CDR2 reads FQNEAQ (reference sequence). The V gene end was trimmed by 5 bases and the J gene end by 4 bases; junction bases not matched to a gene: 15. The CDR3 loop spans 18 amino acids. This CDR3 is CASSLRTSGAYEPYEQYF. The CDR3 DNA follows: TGTGCCAGCAGCCTTCGGACTAGCGGGGCGTATGAACCGTACGAGCAGTACTTC.

This chain links TRBV15 with TRBJ2-7; no clear D gene. The CDR3 is 14 amino acids. V was trimmed by 5 bases and J by 6 bases, leaving 17 bases between them. CDR1 is LNHNV, CDR2 YYDKDF, per germline (reference sequence). CDR3 residues: CATSAGSYQLEQYF. CDR3 sequence (DNA): TGTGCCACCAGCGCAGGCAGCTACCAACTCGAGCAGTACTTC.

The genes are TRBV9 and TRBJ2-3; 8 nucleotides match TRBD2. The CDR3 runs to 14 residues. Trimming cost V 7 bases and J 3 bases; bases outside gene matches: 7. From germline, CDR1 is SGDLS and CDR2 YYNGEE. The CDR3 region has the DNA TGTGCCAGCCCGGGGGGCGGGGGGACAGATACGCAGTATTTT. Its translation: CASPGGGGTDTQYF.

V is TRBV5-4 and J is TRBJ1-5, with D hard to call. Trimming took off 1 base at V and 7 bases at J, with 18 bases between the two ends. The CDR3 is 16 amino acids. Looked up from germline, CDR1 is SGHNT and CDR2 is YYREEE (reference sequence). The CDR3 region has the DNA TGTGCCAGCAGCTTGTCTGGGAGCGTTGAGGGCCAGCCCCAGCATTTT. This gives the protein CASSLSGSVEGQPQHF.

V and J are TRBV28 and TRBJ2-1, with TRBD2 matching over 13 bases. Germline CDR1 and CDR2: MDHEN and SYDVKM. This CDR3 is built from 16 residues. Unmatched junction bases numbered 5, after V lost 2 bases and J lost 7 bases. DNA of the CDR3: TGTGCCAGCAGTTTACAGACTAGCGGGAGGTATAATGAGCAGTTCTTC. Translating gives CASSLQTSGRYNEQFF.

The rearrangement links TRBV14 to TRBJ2-1; D not resolved. Trimming left V 1 base short and J 5 bases short, with 6 bases between. The germline V gene encodes CDR1 SGHDN and CDR2 FVKESK. This CDR3 comprises 13 residues. The CDR3 region is CASSQGLNNEQFF. CDR3 DNA: TGTGCCAGCAGCCAAGGGCTTAACAATGAGCAGTTCTTC.

The genes are TRBV6-2 or TRBV6-3 and TRBJ2-1, with 7 bases identical to TRBD2. This CDR3 has 11 amino acids. V lost 5 bases, J lost 14 bases, and 6 bases stayed unmatched. The germline V gene encodes CDR1 MNHEY and CDR2 SVGEGT. DNA of the CDR3: TGTGCCAGCAGTCCCGGGACTACCAAGTTCTTC. This translates into CASSPGTTKFF.

This clone was counted a single time. V is TRBV20-1 and J is TRBJ2-1, with TRBD1 as a possible D gene (6 bases). Looked up from germline, CDR1 is DFQATT and CDR2 is SNEGSKA (reference sequence). Trimming stripped 0 bases from V and 15 bases from J, with 12 bases between. This CDR3 region has 11 residues. The CDR3 sequence: CSAREGAVGFF. In nucleotides, the CDR3 is TGCAGTGCTAGAGAGGGGGCGGTCGGGTTCTTC.

The V call is TRBV18, the J call TRBJ2-5; D gene ambiguous. The CDR3 has 13 residues. The ends were cut back, 4 bases at V and 0 bases at J, with 6 bases in the middle. CDR1 is KGHSH, CDR2 LQKENI, per germline. CDR3 sequence: CASSRRDQETQYF. CDR3 DNA: TGTGCCAGCTCACGACGGGACCAAGAGACCCAGTACTTC. Drawing the rest from reference TRBV18 and TRBJ2-5, the complete variable domain is NAGVMQNPRHLVRRRGQEARLRCSPMKGHSHVYWYRQLPEEGLKFMVYLQKENIIDESGMPKERFSAEFPKEGPSILRIQQVVRGDSAAYFCASSRRDQETQYFGPGTRLLVL.

CDR3 nucleotides: TGTGCCAGCAGCCTTAACCCGGGCAATGAGCAGTTCTTC. This gives the protein CASSLNPGNEQFF. The chain links TRBV14 to TRBJ2-1, with D hard to call. There are 13 residues in the CDR3. Germline V gene sequence: CDR1 SGHDN, CDR2 FVKESK. V lost 4 bases and J 6 bases, leaving 10 bases between the germline ends.

The chain carries TRBV18 and TRBJ2-3; D remains unclear. The V end was cut by 2 bases, the J end by 1 base, with 7 bases between. This CDR3 comprises 14 residues. CDR1 and CDR2 (germline): KGHSH, LQKENI. The CDR3 sequence is CASSPDQGTDTQYF. The CDR3 DNA follows: TGTGCCAGCTCACCAGACCAGGGCACAGATACGCAGTATTTT.

The rearrangement links TRBV4-3 to TRBJ2-7; possible D gene TRBD1, 6 bases. Germline assignment: CDR1 LGHNA and CDR2 YSLEER. Trimming cost V 3 bases and J 4 bases, with 16 bases left between them. This CDR3 comprises 15 residues. The chain's CDR3 is CASSQGAAESYEQYF. As DNA, the CDR3 is TGCGCCAGCAGCCAGGGGGCGGCCGAAAGTTACGAGCAGTACTTC.

The chain is built from TRBV28 and TRBJ2-3, with TRBD1 matching 10 bases. With V trimmed by 5 bases and J by 4 bases, 21 bases remained unmatched. CDR1 is MDHEN, CDR2 SYDVKM, per germline. This CDR3 is built from 20 residues. CDR3 protein: CASSPTGLDGTGVRADTQYF. CDR3 bases: TGTGCCAGCAGTCCAACCGGTTTAGACGGGACAGGGGTTAGGGCAGATACGCAGTATTTT.

This rearrangement joins TRBV19 to TRBJ2-5; 7 bases are shared with TRBD1. This CDR3 contains 16 residues. Germline loops: CDR1 LNHDA, CDR2 SQIVND (reference sequence). V was clipped by 5 bases and J by 2 bases; unmatched bases: 11. The CDR3 sequence: CASSALRTGLQETQYF. The CDR3 DNA follows: TGTGCCAGTAGTGCTCTCCGGACAGGTCTACAAGAGACCCAGTACTTC.

Comments on this clone: Other DNA sequences from this sample encode an identical CDR3 as well. J is TRBJ2-7 and V is TRBV7-2, with 8 bases lining up with TRBD1. The length of the CDR3 is 14 residues. CDR1 and CDR2 from the germline V gene are SGHTA and FQGNSA. Losses at the gene ends were 1 base for V and 2 bases for J; bases not matched to a gene: 1. CDR3 DNA sequence: TGTGCCAGCAGCTTAGACAGGGGGACCTACGAGCAGTACTTC. Its translation: CASSLDRGTYEQYF.

The V and J genes are TRBV18 and TRBJ2-7; 8 bases are shared with TRBD1. Per germline, CDR1 KGHSH and CDR2 LQKENI. The CDR3 loop spans 15 amino acids. V dropped 1 base and J dropped 4; count of bases not matched to a gene: 6. CDR3 nucleotide sequence: TGTGCCAGCTCACCACTGGACAGGGTGGCTTACGAGCAGTACTTC. Its translation: CASSPLDRVAYEQYF.

This clone was counted a single time. The CDR3: CASTPDPSGYNEQFF. In DNA, the CDR3 is TGTGCCAGTACCCCGGACCCTAGCGGATACAATGAGCAGTTCTTC. The rearrangement joins TRBV19 to TRBJ2-1; 7 bases line up with TRBD2. CDR1 is LNHDA and CDR2 is SQIVND in the germline V gene (reference sequence). The V gene end was trimmed by 7 bases and the J gene end by 4 bases; junction bases not matched to a gene: 10. The CDR3 totals 15 residues. The full variable domain, with the rest looked up from reference TRBV19 and TRBJ2-1, is DGGITQSPKYLFRKEGQNVTLSCEQNLNHDAMYWYRQDPGQGLRLIYYSQIVNDFQKGDIAEGYSVSREKKESFPLTVTSAQKNPTAFYLCASTPDPSGYNEQFFGPGTRLTVL.

About this clone itself: Distinct nucleotide sequences in the sample also encode this CDR3. V is TRBV7-2 and J is TRBJ1-5; 9 bases map to TRBD1. Per the germline V gene, CDR1 is SGHTA and CDR2 is FQGNSA. The trim removed 5 bases at V and 7 bases at J, leaving 6 bases unmatched. The CDR3 runs to 14 residues. The DNA for the CDR3 is TGTGCCAGCAGCCTGGACAGGGGAGGCCAGCCCCAGCATTTT. Encoded protein: CASSLDRGGQPQHF.

This clone was counted once. This chain connects TRBV7-9 to TRBJ1-1; D uncertain. CDR1 and CDR2 from the germline V gene are SEHNR and FQNEAQ (reference sequence). The CDR3 is made up of 17 amino acids. The ends were cut back, 0 bases at V and 1 base at J, with 15 bases in the middle. The CDR3 here is CASSLALRLTTNTEAFF. CDR3 nucleotides: TGTGCCAGCAGCTTAGCTCTGAGGCTAACCACGAACACTGAAGCTTTCTTT.

V usage is TRBV6-2 or TRBV6-3 and J usage is TRBJ1-2; D is unclear. CDR3 length equals 12 residues. Trimming pared 6 bases from V and 3 bases from J, leaving 8 bases between. Per the germline V gene, CDR1 is MNHEY and CDR2 is SVGEGT. CDR3 protein: CASSPGDYGYTF. The CDR3 nucleotides read TGTGCCAGCAGCCCCGGTGACTATGGCTACACCTTC.

This rearrangement joins TRBV25-1 to TRBJ2-7; TRBD1 is a possible D gene (6 bases). Germline-derived CDR1 and CDR2 are MGHDK and SYGVNS. V was cut by 6 bases and J by 5 bases, with 14 bases left in between. The CDR3 runs to 13 residues. The CDR3 loop reads CASRPGTHNEQYF. Written as DNA, the CDR3 is TGTGCCAGCAGACCCGGGACACACAACGAGCAGTACTTC.

The chain links TRBV4-3 to TRBJ1-1; 10 nucleotides line up with TRBD1. The germline V gene encodes CDR1 LGHNA and CDR2 YSLEER. With V trimmed by 3 bases and J by 1 base, 2 bases remained unmatched. The CDR3 runs 15 residues. The CDR3 region has the DNA TGCGCCAGCAGCCATAGACAGGGGGCGAACACTGAAGCTTTCTTT. As protein: CASSHRQGANTEAFF.